Listed below are T cell receptor beta chains from one sample, sequenced in a study of control samples from healthy donors and cancer patients. TCRdb's copy holds only in-frame clones and misses some; the assay was immunoSEQ multiplex PCR. Found here are around 22,000 clones, 65% to 90% of them singletons; the top ten hold under 35%. Sequenced material: PBMCs. All receptors come from a man between 60 and 75 years old with head and neck cancer. Each CDR3 is given with its conserved first and last residue. A D gene is named only where the DNA matches it firmly. Rows give clone size only sometimes, using once, few, many, or a class for an expanded clone.

length	size	J	V	D	CDR3	DNA
11	-	TRBJ1-1	TRBV7-9	-	CASSLGGEAFF	TGTGCCAGCAGCTTGGGGGGTGAAGCTTTCTTT
14	-	TRBJ2-4	TRBV7-2	-	CASSLEATINIQYF	TGTGCCAGCAGCTTAGAAGCTACAATAAACATTCAGTACTTC
16	-	TRBJ2-1	TRBV5-4	TRBD2	CASRRGLAGLSNEQFF	TGTGCCAGCAGACGCGGACTAGCGGGACTATCCAATGAGCAGTTCTTC
15	-	TRBJ2-7	TRBV19	-	CASSSIEGLSYEQYF	TGTGCCAGTAGTTCTATTGAAGGGTTGTCCTACGAGCAGTACTTC
12	-	TRBJ1-5	TRBV10-2	-	CASSHRSQPQHF	TGCGCCAGCAGTCATCGGAGCCAGCCCCAGCATTTT
14	-	TRBJ2-3	TRBV11-3	-	CASSRTVSTDTQYF	TGTGCCAGCAGCCGGACAGTGAGCACAGATACGCAGTATTTT
12	-	TRBJ2-2	TRBV9	-	CASSPGEGELFF	TGTGCCAGCAGCCCAGGGGAAGGGGAGCTGTTTTTT
16	-	TRBJ2-2	TRBV7-6	TRBD2	CASSSSGDSRTGELFF	TGTGCCAGCAGCTCCAGCGGGGACTCGAGGACCGGGGAGCTGTTTTTT
15	-	TRBJ1-3	TRBV30	TRBD1	CAWSGDRASGNTIYF	TGTGCCTGGAGTGGAGACAGGGCCTCGGGAAACACCATATATTTT
18	-	TRBJ1-4	TRBV5-4	-	CASSPGGRARGSNEKLFF	TGTGCCAGCAGCCCCGGGGGGCGGGCCCGGGGGTCTAATGAAAAACTGTTTTTT
16	once	TRBJ1-6	TRBV6-1	TRBD1	CASSERTGADNSPLHF	TGTGCCAGCAGTGAAAGGACAGGGGCAGATAATTCACCCCTCCACTTT
13	-	TRBJ2-7	TRBV13	-	CASSLENSYEQYF	TGTGCCAGCAGCTTAGAGAATTCCTACGAGCAGTACTTC
14	-	TRBJ1-1	TRBV20-1	-	CSASEGVLNTEAFF	TGCAGTGCTAGTGAGGGGGTACTGAACACTGAAGCTTTCTTT
14	-	TRBJ1-4	TRBV11-3	TRBD1	CASSPGTVDEKLFF	TGTGCCAGCAGCCCAGGGACAGTAGATGAAAAACTGTTTTTT
12	few	TRBJ1-2	TRBV6-1	-	CASSEAGYGYTF	TGTGCCAGCAGTGAGGCCGGCTATGGCTACACCTTC
13	-	TRBJ1-2	TRBV5-1	-	CASSLGVGYGYTF	TGCGCCAGCAGCTTGGGGGTTGGCTATGGCTACACCTTC
14	medium-sized	TRBJ2-2	TRBV11-3	-	CASSPHRDTGELFF	TGTGCCAGCAGCCCTCACAGGGACACCGGGGAGCTGTTTTTT
16	-	TRBJ2-7	TRBV5-1	TRBD2	CASSLGAGTSDYEQYF	TGCGCCAGCAGCTTGGGGGCCGGGACTAGCGATTACGAGCAGTACTTC
15	-	TRBJ1-3	TRBV4-3	-	CASSQERGTGNTIYF	TGCGCCAGCAGCCAAGAACGGGGCACTGGAAACACCATATATTTT
15	-	TRBJ2-5	TRBV28	TRBD1	CASSLRDRGQETQYF	TGTGCCAGCAGTTTAAGGGACAGGGGGCAAGAGACCCAGTACTTC
15	-	TRBJ2-1	TRBV11-2	-	CASSPISRQSNEQFF	TGTGCCAGCAGCCCCATCTCCAGACAGTCCAATGAGCAGTTCTTC
13	-	TRBJ1-1	TRBV5-1	-	CASSEGLGTEAFF	TGCGCCAGCAGCGAGGGGTTGGGTACTGAAGCTTTCTTT
16	-	TRBJ2-7	TRBV5-1	TRBD2	CASSPGRTSGTYEQYF	TGCGCCAGCAGCCCGGGGCGGACTAGCGGCACCTACGAGCAGTACTTC
15	-	TRBJ2-7	TRBV24-1	TRBD1	CATSESRQGRYEQYF	TGTGCCACCAGTGAATCTCGACAGGGGAGATACGAGCAGTACTTC
15	few	TRBJ1-3	TRBV14	-	CASSLAGGSGNTIYF	TGTGCCAGCAGCCTCGCGGGGGGCTCTGGAAACACCATATATTTT
15	-	TRBJ2-7	TRBV4-1	TRBD1	CASSPRGQDDYEQYF	TGCGCCAGCAGCCCACGGGGACAGGACGACTACGAGCAGTACTTC
15	-	TRBJ1-3	TRBV6-5	-	CASNPGYLGGNTIYF	TGTGCCAGCAACCCAGGGTATTTGGGTGGAAACACCATATATTTT
14	-	TRBJ2-5	TRBV29-1	-	CSVGGLGGKETQYF	TGCAGCGTTGGGGGTCTGGGCGGGAAAGAGACCCAGTACTTC
11	-	TRBJ1-5	TRBV6-4	-	CASSEQQPQHF	TGTGCCAGCAGTGAACAGCAGCCCCAGCATTTT
14	-	TRBJ2-3	TRBV2	TRBD2	CASGRLAGGDTQYF	TGTGCCAGCGGCCGACTAGCGGGGGGGGATACGCAGTATTTT
14	-	TRBJ2-7	TRBV19	-	CASSPGTVNYEQYF	TGTGCCAGTAGCCCCGGGACGGTAAACTACGAGCAGTACTTC
15	-	TRBJ1-6	TRBV5-6	-	CASSSWGIWNSPLHF	TGTGCCAGCAGCTCGTGGGGGATATGGAATTCACCCCTCCACTTT
13	large	TRBJ1-1	TRBV28	-	CASSLGANTEAFF	TGTGCCAGCAGTTTAGGGGCGAACACTGAAGCTTTCTTT
15	-	TRBJ2-7	TRBV6-5	TRBD2	CASSFGLAGAYEQYF	TGTGCCAGCAGCTTCGGACTAGCGGGAGCCTACGAGCAGTACTTC
13	-	TRBJ1-2	TRBV29-1	-	CSVGDLSNYGYTF	TGCAGCGTTGGTGACCTCTCTAACTATGGCTACACCTTC
15	-	TRBJ1-1	TRBV7-2	-	CASSPLVGQNTEAFF	TGTGCCAGCAGCCCGCTCGTGGGTCAAAACACTGAAGCTTTCTTT
15	once	TRBJ1-2	TRBV28	-	CASSLSRTGNYGYTF	TGTGCCAGCAGTTTATCGAGGACGGGCAACTATGGCTACACCTTC
15	-	TRBJ1-3	TRBV29-1	-	CSVEAHNMRVDTIYF	TGCAGCGTTGAAGCCCACAACATGAGGGTTGACACCATATATTTT
15	-	TRBJ2-5	TRBV2	TRBD2	CASSASGGAGETQYF	TGTGCCAGCAGTGCTAGCGGGGGGGCCGGGGAGACCCAGTACTTC
14	-	TRBJ1-2	TRBV10-3	-	CAISGQVRPYGYTF	TGTGCCATCAGTGGTCAGGTTCGGCCCTATGGCTACACCTTC
15	-	TRBJ1-2	TRBV28	TRBD1	CASSQPGQGDYGYTF	TGTGCCAGCAGTCAACCGGGACAGGGAGACTATGGCTACACCTTC
15	-	TRBJ1-2	TRBV3-1/TRBV3-2	-	CASSQDNQRVAGYTF	TGTGCCAGCAGCCAAGATAATCAGAGAGTAGCTGGCTACACCTTC
16	-	TRBJ2-6	TRBV3-1/TRBV3-2	-	CASSLSSSSGANVLTF	TGTGCCAGCAGCCTTTCCTCATCCTCTGGGGCCAACGTCCTGACTTTC
15	-	TRBJ2-5	TRBV9	-	CASSVEGLRAETQYF	TGTGCCAGCAGCGTAGAGGGGTTGAGGGCAGAGACCCAGTACTTC
13	-	TRBJ2-7	TRBV4-1	-	CASSLRSSYEQYF	TGCGCCAGCAGCCTCCGCAGTTCCTACGAGCAGTACTTC
12	-	TRBJ2-5	TRBV15	-	CATSRAEETQYF	TGTGCCACCAGCAGAGCGGAAGAGACCCAGTACTTC
15	-	TRBJ2-2	TRBV11-2	-	CASSAGTKNTGELFF	TGTGCCAGCAGCGCCGGGACAAAGAACACCGGGGAGCTGTTTTTT
17	-	TRBJ2-2	TRBV30	TRBD1	CAWSEATGTGRTGELFF	TGTGCCTGGAGTGAGGCTACCGGGACAGGGCGGACCGGGGAGCTGTTTTTT
15	-	TRBJ2-1	TRBV7-2	-	CASSLETGSYNEQFF	TGTGCCAGCAGCTTAGAAACAGGCTCCTACAATGAGCAGTTCTTC
16	-	TRBJ1-1	TRBV11-2	TRBD1	CASSLAPRTGNTEAFF	TGTGCCAGCAGCTTAGCCCCTCGGACAGGGAACACTGAAGCTTTCTTT
16	few	TRBJ1-6	TRBV19	-	CASSVGASSYNSPLHF	TGTGCCAGTAGTGTGGGCGCTAGCTCCTATAATTCACCCCTCCACTTT
16	-	TRBJ2-2	TRBV19	TRBD2	CASSISSGRNTGELFF	TGTGCCAGTAGTATTTCTAGCGGGAGGAACACCGGGGAGCTGTTTTTT
15	-	TRBJ2-3	TRBV6-5	TRBD2	CASSLGSGGTDTQYF	TGTGCCAGCAGTTTGGGTAGCGGGGGCACAGATACGCAGTATTTT
19	-	TRBJ2-2	TRBV4-3	-	CASSQASVGPDWDTGELFF	TGCGCCAGCAGCCAAGCATCCGTGGGGCCAGATTGGGACACCGGGGAGCTGTTTTTT
12	-	TRBJ2-3	TRBV18	-	CASSLEADTQYF	TGTGCCAGCTCACTTGAAGCGGATACGCAGTATTTT
13	-	TRBJ2-7	TRBV28	TRBD1	CASSGDRVYEQYF	TGTGCCAGCAGTGGGGACAGGGTCTACGAGCAGTACTTC
11	-	TRBJ2-5	TRBV6-4	TRBD2	CASRDWAGGHF	TGTGCCAGCAGGGACTGGGCGGGAGGGCACTTC